Following are 5 T cell receptor beta chains from one sample sequenced in a study of PD-L1 blockade in urothelial cancer. Sequencing used immunoSEQ multiplex PCR; TCRdb keeps in-frame clones, though not all of them. The repertoire holds 75,000 to 100,000 clones, with roughly 83% as singletons. The time point was: peripheral blood 6 weeks after treatment start. Here the sequenced sample was PBMCs, taken around atezolizumab (anti-PD-L1) treatment. These receptors originate from a man aged 65 to 79 with urothelial cancer.

Written as DNA, the CDR3 is TGTGCCAGCAGTCCACACCGGGGAAGCGGAGGGAACACCGGGGAGCTGTTTTTT. Translation: CASSPHRGSGGNTGELFF. This sequence joins TRBV27 and TRBJ2-2, with a possible D match to TRBD2 (5 bases). Trimming took 5 bases from V and 1 from J, leaving 20 bases between them. This CDR3 is 18 amino acids long. Per the germline V gene, CDR1 is MNHEY and CDR2 is SMNVEV (reference sequence).

V and J are TRBV11-1 and TRBJ2-7; 7 nucleotides match TRBD1. CDR1 and CDR2 (germline): SGHAT, FQDESV (reference sequence). The CDR3 totals 14 residues. V trimming: 1 base; J trimming: 2 bases; junction bases outside the gene matches: 2. The CDR3 DNA sequence: TGTGCCAGCAGCTTAGGCGGACAGGCCTACGAGCAGTACTTC. Amino acids: CASSLGGQAYEQYF.

The V call is TRBV5-1, the J call TRBJ1-2, with D possibly TRBD1 on 5 matching bases. V was trimmed by 3 bases and J by 3 bases, leaving 12 bases between them. Germline-derived CDR1 and CDR2 are SGHRS and YFSETQ. CDR3 length: 14 residues. This chain's CDR3 is CASSSGGVDYGYTF. CDR3 nucleotide sequence: TGCGCCAGCAGCTCAGGAGGGGTTGACTATGGCTACACCTTC. The full variable domain, its missing parts supplied by reference TRBV5-1 and TRBJ1-2, is KAGVTQTPRYLIKTRGQQVTLSCSPISGHRSVSWYQQTPGQGLQFLFEYFSETQRNKGNFPGRFSGRQFSNSRSEMNVSTLELGDSALYLCASSSGGVDYGYTFGSGTRLTVV.

The gene calls are TRBV21-1 and TRBJ1-3; TRBD1 is the table's D call and was not checked against the DNA. TRBV21-1 is a pseudogene. The CDR3 is made up of 16 amino acids. DNA of the CDR3: TGTGCCAGCAGCACACATACAGGGGATGAAGGAAACACCATATATTTT. This translates into CASSTHTGDEGNTIYF.

CDR3 sequence (DNA): TGTGCCAGCAGCATCGACTACACGGGGCAGTACTTC. As protein: CASSIDYTGQYF. The genes are TRBV7-2 and TRBJ2-7; D possibly corresponds to TRBD2 (5 bases). This CDR3 comprises 12 residues. CDR1 is SGHTA, CDR2 FQGNSA, per germline. V was trimmed by 5 bases and J by 9 bases, leaving 14 bases between them.